Listed below are T cell receptor beta chains from one sample, sequenced in a study of shared clonotypes between healthy human individuals. Data came from immunoSEQ multiplex PCR; TCRdb stores just in-frame clones and leaves some out. The sample includes about 2.1 million clones, roughly 95% seen only once; the top ten take less than 2%. Sequencing was performed on naive CD8+ T cells from PBMCs. These receptors all stem from a man aged 18 to 30 in good health. Some clones in this sample may be carry-over from other donors' samples. Each CDR3 is given with its conserved first and last residue. The order of the fields is J gene, V gene, D gene, clone size, CDR3 DNA, CDR3 protein. The D gene is left open where the match is weak. A row's size may be missing; if present it is once, few, many or a size class.

TRBJ2-7 TRBV19 TRBD2 . TGTGCCAGTAGTATACCCCCTTCGCGGGAGGGCTCTTGCGAGCAGTACTTC CASSIPPSREGSCEQYF
TRBJ2-6 TRBV28 . . TGTGCCAGCAGCTCCCCCGGCATCCTTAAGGGGGCCAACGTCCTGACTTTC CASSSPGILKGANVLTF
TRBJ2-5 TRBV6-5 . . TGTGCCAGCCGACAAACCATTTCTAGCAGGGAGACCCAGTACTTC CASRQTISSRETQYF
TRBJ2-7 TRBV7-9 . . TGTGCCAGCAGCTTAGACGGTGTGGGGACCGAGCAGTACTTC CASSLDGVGTEQYF
TRBJ1-2 TRBV10-3 . . TGTGCCATCAGTGAGCGGGGGGCGGGGAATCCCCATGGCTACACCTTC CAISERGAGNPHGYTF
TRBJ2-1 TRBV7-8 . once TGTGCCAGCAGCTCCGTTGATGGAATCCATGAGCAGTTCTTC CASSSVDGIHEQFF
TRBJ2-1 TRBV29-1 TRBD2 . TGCAGCGTTGAAGGGTCGACTAGCGGGGACTACAATGAGCAGTTCTTC CSVEGSTSGDYNEQFF
TRBJ2-2 TRBV7-9 . . TGTGCCAGCAGCCCCCTTCTATCGCCCGGGGAGCTGTTTTTT CASSPLLSPGELFF
TRBJ2-1 TRBV11-3 . . TGTGCCAGCAGCGACTACTCATCCTACAATGAGCAGTTCTTC CASSDYSSYNEQFF
TRBJ2-3 TRBV29-1 . . TGCAGCGTTGTATTACGGGGCCCCACAGATACGCAGTATTTT CSVVLRGPTDTQYF
TRBJ2-7 TRBV5-1 TRBD1 . TGCGCCAGCAGCTCCACAGGGGGCTACGAGCAGTACTTC CASSSTGGYEQYF
TRBJ1-3 TRBV7-2 . . TGTGCCAGCAGCTTTTACAGGGAAAATGGAAACACCATATATTTT CASSFYRENGNTIYF
TRBJ2-3 TRBV4-3 . . TGCGCCAGCAGCCAACCGGGGAGAACAGATACGCAGTATTTT CASSQPGRTDTQYF
TRBJ2-1 TRBV6-5 TRBD2 once TGTGCCAGCAGTTACTCGAAGGGAGGGAACTACAATGAGCAGTTCTTC CASSYSKGGNYNEQFF
TRBJ2-7 TRBV27 TRBD1 . TGTGCCAGCAGTCCTCAGGGGGCGGGCGAGCAGTACTTC CASSPQGAGEQYF
TRBJ2-1 TRBV28 . . TGTGCCAGCAGCCTAACGGACAGAGGGAACCCCAATGAGCAGTTCTTC CASSLTDRGNPNEQFF
TRBJ1-3 TRBV7-9 . . TGTGCCAGCAGCGACATTGGCTCTGGAAACACCATATATTTT CASSDIGSGNTIYF
TRBJ1-1 TRBV4-1 . . TGCGCCAGCAGCCAAGATTTGACGGCTGAAGCTTTCTTT CASSQDLTAEAFF
TRBJ2-2 TRBV7-8 . once TGTGCCAGCAGCTTTGGGTGGGGGACAAACGGGGAGCTGTTTTTT CASSFGWGTNGELFF
TRBJ2-3 TRBV29-1 TRBD2 . TGCAGCGTTGCCGGACTAGCGAGAGGGATTAGCACAGATACGCAGTATTTT CSVAGLARGISTDTQYF
TRBJ2-2 TRBV6-5 . . TGTGCCAGCAGTTCGGACCTGGGGACCGGGGAGCTGTTTTTT CASSSDLGTGELFF
TRBJ2-5 TRBV28 TRBD2 . TGTGCCAGCAGTTTATTATCCCGGACTAGGGATCAAGAGACCCAGTACTTC CASSLLSRTRDQETQYF
TRBJ2-3 TRBV28 TRBD1 . TGTGCCAGCAGTTCACGGGGCACCGGGACAGGGGTCACAGATACGCAGTATTTT CASSSRGTGTGVTDTQYF
TRBJ2-5 TRBV18 . . TGTGCCAGCTCACCACCGGACAGATGGACATACCTCGGCAAAGAGACCCAGTACTTC CASSPPDRWTYLGKETQYF
TRBJ2-7 TRBV28 . . TGTGCCAGCAGTTTAGGTGGACACCCAATTGTTGAGTACGAGCAGTACTTC CASSLGGHPIVEYEQYF
TRBJ1-5 TRBV7-8 TRBD1 . TGTGCCAGCAGCTTAGCTATATGGGGACAGGGGTATAGCAATCAGCCCCAGCATTTT CASSLAIWGQGYSNQPQHF
TRBJ2-7 TRBV7-2 TRBD1 . TGTGCCAGTTCCGTAGGGACAGAGTACGAGCAGTACTTC CASSVGTEYEQYF
TRBJ2-5 TRBV29-1 . . TGCAGCGTCCCAAGGGTGGAGGGCCCTCAAGAGACCCAGTACTTC CSVPRVEGPQETQYF
TRBJ2-2 TRBV7-9 . . TGTGCCAGCAGCCCAGCACAGGCAGCCGCGAACACCGGGGAGCTGTTTTTT CASSPAQAAANTGELFF
TRBJ2-3 TRBV9 TRBD2 once TGTGCCAGCAGCGTGGGTCTAGCGGTAAGCACAGATACGCAGTATTTT CASSVGLAVSTDTQYF
TRBJ2-1 TRBV9 . . TGTGCCAGCAGCGTCGGCTATGAGCAGTTCTTC CASSVGYEQFF
TRBJ2-2 TRBV7-8 . . TGTGCCAGCAGCTTAGTGGGAAGAACCGGGGAGCTGTTTTTT CASSLVGRTGELFF
TRBJ1-1 TRBV29-1 . few TGCAGCGTTCATATCATGAACACTGAAGCTTTCTTT CSVHIMNTEAFF
TRBJ1-3 TRBV9 TRBD1 once TGTGCCAGCAGCGGACTGACCGGGACAGAGAACACCATATATTTT CASSGLTGTENTIYF
TRBJ2-7 TRBV5-1 . . TGCGCCAGCAGCTTGGTTTTAACGAGCTCAGCCTACGAGCAGTACTTC CASSLVLTSSAYEQYF
TRBJ2-6 TRBV7-3 TRBD2 . TGTGCCAGCAGCTTAAGAGCGGGAGACCCTGGGGCCAACGTCCTGACTTTC CASSLRAGDPGANVLTF
TRBJ2-1 TRBV11-2 . . TGTGCCAGCAGCTTAGGCAGGGGTTCCTACAATGAGCAGTTCTTC CASSLGRGSYNEQFF
TRBJ2-7 TRBV30 . . TGTGCCTGGACCAGTGGAGTCCGGAACGAGCAGTACTTC CAWTSGVRNEQYF
TRBJ2-5 TRBV5-1 . . TGCGCCAGCAGCCCGGACAGACTTCAAGAGACCCAGTACTTC CASSPDRLQETQYF
TRBJ2-1 TRBV19 TRBD2 . TGTGCCAGTAACCCTAGCGGGAGATCCTACAATGAGCAGTTCTTC CASNPSGRSYNEQFF
TRBJ2-2 TRBV10-3 TRBD2 . TGTGCCATATCCGGGGGGATAGGAGCCGGGGAGCTGTTTTTT CAISGGIGAGELFF
TRBJ2-7 TRBV2 . . TGTGCCAGCAGTGAAAGGTTAACCCGAAAGGCCTACGAGCAGTACTTC CASSERLTRKAYEQYF